The next 22 T cell receptor beta chains were all read from a single sample in a study of T cells in Graves' hyperthyroidism and ophthalmopathy (dated by TCRdb to about 2019). The library relied on multiplex PCR. Sequencer: Illumina HiSeq 2000. The TCR beta CDR3 regions were amplified from the RNA transcripts. For the first round of RT-PCR on the TCR CDR3, the HTBI primer set was used together with the Qiagen OneStep RT-PCR kit. TCRdb redid the processing of the public reads, applying fastp at Q25 and MiXCR, and retained in-frame beta chains. When rows share a CDR3 protein, they turn into one entry using the most common DNA and genes. This sample gives a few hundred thousand distinct CDR3 sequences in total; about 16% of them show up just once. The ten largest make up about 33% of the sample. The source material was blood. The receptor source for this set is a woman between 25 and 40 years old with Graves' hyperthyroidism.

The rearrangement uses TRBV18 and TRBJ1-3; D gene ambiguous. The CDR3 contains 17 residues. V was pared by 3 bases and J by 0 bases, with 15 bases between. CDR1 is KGHSH, CDR2 LQKENI, per germline. CDR3 sequence: CASSPTPSGDSGNTIYF. The CDR3 coding sequence is TGTGCCAGCTCACCTACCCCCAGCGGAGACTCTGGAAACACCATATATTTT.

The table lists this clonotype with many counts. The V gene is TRBV28, the J gene TRBJ1-1; D ambiguous. Germline values: CDR1 MDHEN, CDR2 SYDVKM. The CDR3 is made up of 13 amino acids. The ends were cut back, 1 base at V and 6 bases at J, with 9 bases in the middle. This chain's CDR3 is CASSLYARPEAFF. CDR3 DNA: TGTGCCAGCAGTTTATATGCTCGACCTGAAGCTTTCTTT.

This clonotype was counted at least ten times. The CDR3 DNA reads TGTGCCAGCAGGCCATTTCAGAGGGCCCAAGAGACCCAGTACTTC. Translating gives CASRPFQRAQETQYF. V and J are TRBV28 and TRBJ2-5, with D maybe TRBD2 (5 bases). The CDR3 has 15 residues. V was shortened by 6 bases and J by 1 base, with 15 bases between the two germline ends. CDR1 and CDR2 (germline): MDHEN, SYDVKM. The full variable domain, completed using reference TRBV28 and TRBJ2-5, is DVKVTQSSRYLVKRTGEKVFLECVQDMDHENMFWYRQDPGLGLRLIYFSYDVKMKEKGDIPEGYSVSREKKERFSLILESASTNQTSMYLCASRPFQRAQETQYFGPGTRLLVL.

There are a few counts of this clonotype. This chain joins TRBV9 and TRBJ2-1, with D possibly being TRBD2 (7 bases). The germline CDR1 and CDR2 sequences are SGDLS and YYNGEE. The V end was cut by 4 bases, the J end by 5 bases, with 28 bases between. The length of the CDR3 is 19 residues. The CDR3 DNA sequence: TGTGCCAGCAGCCCGAGGAGGGGGGGGGGTTTGTATAGCCACAATGAGCAGTTCTTC. This translates into CASSPRRGGGLYSHNEQFF.

A word on this clonotype: A clone one base away is much larger, so this may be a read error. This rearrangement joins TRBV3-1 to TRBJ2-7, with D possibly called TRBD1 or TRBD2 (5 bases each). This CDR3 spans 15 amino acids. Germline V gene lookup returns CDR1 LGHDT and CDR2 YNNKEL (reference sequence). The DNA of the CDR3 is TGTGCCGGCAGCCAAGACATAGAGGGGACCTACGAGCAGTACTTC. Its protein is CAGSQDIEGTYEQYF.

This clonotype was detected only a few times. The rearrangement uses TRBV6-1 and TRBJ1-5; D unresolved. This CDR3 contains 13 residues. CDR1 MNHNS and CDR2 SASEGT come from the germline V gene. Trimming removed 5 bases at V and 5 bases at J, with 10 bases between. The DNA of the CDR3 is TGTGCCAGCAGTCCACCACCTCATCAGCCCCAGCATTTT. Protein product: CASSPPPHQPQHF.

The chain employs TRBV7-9 and TRBJ1-3, with unresolved D. Germline V CDR1 and CDR2: SEHNR, FQNEAQ (reference sequence). This CDR3 has 15 residues. V was cut by 3 bases and J by 0 bases, with 9 bases left in between. As DNA, the CDR3 is TGTGCCAGCAGCTTCCTGACTGACTCTGGAAACACCATATATTTT. Protein product: CASSFLTDSGNTIYF.

This clonotype showed up many times. CDR3 nucleotide sequence: TGTGCCAGCAGCCAAGTAGCACTACTCACAGATACGCAGTATTTT. It yields the protein CASSQVALLTDTQYF. The chain has TRBV3-1 and TRBJ2-3, with no clear D. The V end lost 1 base, the J end lost 2 bases, and 10 bases lay between the germline ends. This CDR3 contains 15 residues. The germline CDR1 and CDR2 sequences are LGHDT and YNNKEL (reference sequence).

Only a few counts were recorded for this clonotype. The chain recombines TRBV25-1 with TRBJ1-6; a weak D match, TRBD1 (5 bases). Germline CDR1 is MGHDK and CDR2 is SYGVNS. The CDR3 extends over 18 amino acids. Trimming removed 3 bases from V and 0 bases from J, with 15 bases in between. The chain's CDR3 is CASSDRWGGSSYNSPLHF. The DNA of the CDR3 is TGTGCCAGCAGTGATCGATGGGGGGGGAGCTCCTATAATTCACCCCTCCACTTT.

This clonotype was seen ten or more times. CDR3 DNA: TGTGCCTGGAGCGCTAGCAGGGATCAGCCCCAGCATTTT. It encodes CAWSASRDQPQHF. The chain is built from TRBV30 and TRBJ1-5, with a weak D call TRBD1 (5 bases). V gave up 3 bases and J gave up 5 bases, with 11 bases separating them. In germline, CDR1 is GTSNPN, CDR2 SVGIG (reference sequence). CDR3 length equals 13 residues. Together with reference TRBV30 and TRBJ1-5, the CDR3 gives the full variable domain: SQTIHQWPATLVQPVGSPLSLECTVEGTSNPNLYWYRQAAGRGLQLLFYSVGIGQISSEVPQNLSASRPQDRQFILSSKKLLLSDSGFYLCAWSASRDQPQHFGDGTRLSIL.

The chain uses TRBV19 and TRBJ1-1; no reliable D call. Germline V gene lookup returns CDR1 LNHDA and CDR2 SQIVND (reference sequence). V was trimmed by 7 bases and J by 0 bases, leaving 9 bases between them. The CDR3 has 13 amino acids. CDR3 nucleotides: TGTGCCAGTATGTCGGGTATGAACACTGAAGCTTTCTTT. It specifies CASMSGMNTEAFF.

The chain is built from TRBV4-1 and TRBJ2-1; D possibly corresponds to TRBD1 (5 bases). The CDR3 totals 15 residues. Germline V gene sequence: CDR1 MGHRA, CDR2 YSYEKL. V gave up 1 base and J gave up 4 bases, with 11 bases separating them. The CDR3 loop reads CASSQVGQGYNEQFF. In DNA form, the CDR3 reads TGCGCCAGCAGCCAAGTGGGGCAGGGATACAATGAGCAGTTCTTC.

This clonotype was seen a few times. The rearrangement uses TRBV2 and TRBJ2-3; D gene unclear. The CDR3 runs to 14 residues. V was trimmed by 4 bases and J by 2 bases, leaving 10 bases between them. The germline V gene has CDR1 SNHLY and CDR2 FYNNEI. The chain's CDR3 is CASSVSSPTDTQYF. The CDR3, as DNA: TGTGCCAGCAGTGTGTCAAGCCCCACAGATACGCAGTATTTT.

On this clonotype: A read error may be the cause here, since a much bigger clone is one base away. The chain is built from TRBV11-3 and TRBJ2-1; 10 bases fit TRBD2. CDR1 and CDR2 from the germline V gene are SGHNT and YENEEA. The CDR3 contains 16 residues. The CDR3 bases are TGTGCCAGCAGCAACATAGCGGGAGGTGGTAAGAATGAGCAGCTCTTC. Translating it yields CASSNIAGGGKNEQLF.

In its sample, this clonotype was seen many times. The rearrangement uses TRBV7-9 and TRBJ2-7, with 11 bases identical to TRBD2. The V and J ends lost 4 bases and 5 bases, in that order; junction bases with no gene match: 13. CDR3 length equals 17 residues. CDR1 and CDR2 (germline): SEHNR, FQNEAQ (reference sequence). The CDR3 region has the DNA TGTGCCAGCAGCTCGACTAGTAGGGCTAGCGGGAGGAACGAGCAGTACTTC. As protein: CASSSTSRASGRNEQYF.

The rearrangement links TRBV2 to TRBJ1-2; 9 bases align to TRBD1. Unmatched junction bases numbered 8, after V lost 7 bases and J lost 8 bases. From germline, CDR1 is SNHLY and CDR2 FYNNEI. CDR3 length: 13 residues. The CDR3 protein is CASTSGTGFGYTF. The CDR3 region has the DNA TGTGCCAGCACCTCCGGGACAGGGTTCGGCTACACCTTC.

The DNA for the CDR3 is TGCGCCAGCAGCTCCAGGGGCGGGAATCAGCCCCAGCATTTT. It yields the protein CASSSRGGNQPQHF. The V and J genes are TRBV5-1 and TRBJ1-5; TRBD1 is a possible D gene (6 bases). The CDR3 spans 14 residues. V was pared by 3 bases and J by 4 bases, with 11 bases between. CDR1 SGHRS and CDR2 YFSETQ come from the germline V gene.

This clonotype was seen many times. The chain joins TRBV27 to TRBJ2-3; D unclear. The CDR3 runs 12 residues. The ends were cut back, 10 bases at V and 4 bases at J, with 12 bases in the middle. CDR1 is MNHEY and CDR2 is SMNVEV in the germline V gene (reference sequence). Here the CDR3 reads CAIKSVADTQYF. The CDR3 bases are TGTGCCATCAAGAGTGTGGCAGATACGCAGTATTTT.

This clonotype was recorded a few times. The rearrangement uses TRBV20-1 and TRBJ2-1; TRBD1 or TRBD2 may be the D gene (6 bases each). In germline, CDR1 is DFQATT, CDR2 SNEGSKA (reference sequence). V gave up 5 bases and J gave up 4 bases, with 15 bases separating them. The CDR3 spans 14 residues. CDR3 bases: TGCAGTGCTGGGGGCCTAGCGAGTTACAATGAGCAGTTCTTC. Amino acids: CSAGGLASYNEQFF.

This clonotype was counted at least ten times. This chain uses TRBV28 with TRBJ2-5; 9 bases agree with TRBD1. J lost 5 bases, V lost 6 bases, and 10 bases had no gene match. In germline, CDR1 is MDHEN, CDR2 SYDVKM. CDR3 length: 15 amino acids. CDR3 residues: CASRRDRVGRETQYF. For the CDR3, the DNA is TGTGCCAGCAGGAGGGACAGGGTGGGCAGGGAGACCCAGTACTTC.

This clonotype was counted ten times or more. This chain connects TRBV20-1 to TRBJ2-5; D is perhaps TRBD1 (5 bases). V was trimmed by 3 bases and J by 1 base, leaving 9 bases between them. The V gene's germline CDR1 is DFQATT and CDR2 SNEGSKA (reference sequence). There are 13 residues in the CDR3. Written as DNA, the CDR3 is TGCAGTGCTAGGATTCAGGGCCAAGAGACCCAGTACTTC. The encoded protein is CSARIQGQETQYF.

V and J are TRBV5-1 and TRBJ2-4, with a possible D match to TRBD1 (6 bases). CDR1 is SGHRS and CDR2 is YFSETQ in the germline V gene. The CDR3 totals 15 residues. V was cut by 5 bases and J by 0 bases, with 12 bases left in between. This CDR3 is CASSSQGIAKNIQYF. DNA for the CDR3: TGCGCCAGCAGTTCCCAGGGGATAGCCAAAAACATTCAGTACTTC. The whole variable domain, filled in from reference TRBV5-1 and TRBJ2-4, reads KAGVTQTPRYLIKTRGQQVTLSCSPISGHRSVSWYQQTPGQGLQFLFEYFSETQRNKGNFPGRFSGRQFSNSRSEMNVSTLELGDSALYLCASSSQGIAKNIQYFGAGTRLSVL.